The next 11 T cell receptor beta chains were all read from a single sample in a study of type 1 and type 2 diabetes patients. Genomic DNA was the PCR template. The TCR beta CDR3 region was amplified using 30 forward and 13 reverse primers. Via MiXCR, TCRdb re-called the multiplex PCR reads, giving one row per CDR3 protein. In the table there are 280,000 or so distinct CDR3 sequences, 45% to 60% of which are singletons. Sequenced input: peripheral blood mononuclear cells (PBMCs). The receptors stem from a man aged 18-30 years with type 2 diabetes.

The V and J genes are TRBV7-3 and TRBJ1-1; D is unclear. Germline V CDR1 and CDR2: SGHTA, FQGTGA. Trimming stripped 5 bases from V and 1 base from J, with 11 bases between. This CDR3 contains 14 residues. DNA of the CDR3: TGTGCCAGCAGCCAAGCGTACGGGAACACTGAAGCTTTCTTT. Translated, it gives CASSQAYGNTEAFF. The variable domain in full, with the rest retrieved from reference TRBV7-3 and TRBJ1-1, is GAGVSQTPSNKVTEKGKYVELRCDPISGHTALYWYRQSLGQGPEFLIYFQGTGAADDSGLPNDRFFAVRPEGSVSTLKIQRTERGDSAVYLCASSQAYGNTEAFFGQGTRLTVV.

The chain joins TRBV19 to TRBJ1-1, with unresolved D. Germline V gives CDR1 LNHDA, CDR2 SQIVND (reference sequence). V lost 7 bases to trimming and J lost 0 bases, with 21 bases between them. This CDR3 comprises 17 residues. CDR3 sequence (DNA): TGTGCCAGTACGGAGGTAATGAGTAGCTCCCTGAACACTGAAGCTTTCTTT. Protein: CASTEVMSSSLNTEAFF.

This clonotype has more than one count but fewer than ten. The CDR3 sequence: CASSPGAHQETQYF. For the CDR3, the DNA is TGTGCCAGCAGTCCAGGGGCCCACCAAGAGACCCAGTACTTC. The chain employs TRBV7-2 and TRBJ2-5, with a tentative D call TRBD1 (6 bases). This CDR3 has 14 amino acids. Germline CDR1 reads SGHTA; CDR2 reads FQGNSA. Trimming left V 6 bases short and J 0 bases short, with 11 bases between.

The chain couples TRBV6-5 to TRBJ1-1, with D perhaps matching TRBD1 (6 bases). Germline CDR1 is MNHEY and CDR2 is SVGAGI. The V end lost 8 bases, the J end lost 6 bases, and 16 bases lay between the germline ends. This CDR3 contains 13 residues. Here the CDR3 reads CASRDNASPEAFF. The CDR3 coding sequence is TGTGCCAGCCGGGACAATGCTTCTCCTGAAGCTTTCTTT.

This rearrangement joins TRBV28 to TRBJ2-3; no clear D. This CDR3 spans 11 amino acids. The V end was cut by 5 bases, the J end by 5 bases, with 5 bases between. CDR1 is MDHEN, CDR2 SYDVKM, per germline. The CDR3 loop is CASSNRDTQYF. CDR3 DNA: TGTGCCAGCAGTAACAGAGATACGCAGTATTTT. The full variable domain, with the rest looked up from reference TRBV28 and TRBJ2-3, is DVKVTQSSRYLVKRTGEKVFLECVQDMDHENMFWYRQDPGLGLRLIYFSYDVKMKEKGDIPEGYSVSREKKERFSLILESASTNQTSMYLCASSNRDTQYFGPGTRLTVL.

On this clonotype itself: With a much larger clone just one base away, this may be a read error. The gene calls are TRBV5-1 and TRBJ2-1, with 8 bases aligning to TRBD2. The germline CDR1 and CDR2 sequences are SGHRS and YFSETQ. The CDR3 loop spans 15 amino acids. The CDR3 region has the DNA TGCGCCGGCAGCTCGGGACTAGTCGCCGCCAATGAGCAGTTCTTC. The encoded protein is CAGSSGLVAANEQFF.

The rearrangement uses TRBV2 and TRBJ2-7; 9 bases map to TRBD2. Germline trimming cut 6 bases from V and 2 bases from J; bases unmatched to any gene: 8. Looked up from germline, CDR1 is SNHLY and CDR2 is FYNNEI. The CDR3 length is 15 residues. CDR3 loop: CASRGGLAGTYEQYF. The CDR3 region has the DNA TGTGCCAGCAGAGGTGGGCTAGCGGGAACCTACGAGCAGTACTTC.

The chain joins TRBV7-6 to TRBJ2-5, with 15 bases that match TRBD2. The J call may be wrong; the DNA end is better matched by TRBJ2-1. The CDR3 is 15 amino acids. Germline-derived CDR1 and CDR2 are SGHVS and FNYEAQ. CDR3 sequence: CASSLRGLAGGEQFF. The CDR3 region has the DNA TGTGCCAGCAGTTTACGGGGACTAGCGGGAGGAGAGCAGTTCTTC.

This chain's CDR3 is CATRPEVGQGKGEQFF. The DNA of the CDR3 is TGTGCCACGCGACCCGAGGTGGGACAGGGAAAAGGTGAGCAGTTCTTC. The chain recombines TRBV6-5 with TRBJ2-1; 9 bases map to TRBD1. The CDR3 totals 16 residues. J was trimmed by 9 bases and V by 10 bases; bases with no gene match: 19. The germline V gene has CDR1 MNHEY and CDR2 SVGAGI.

The chain recombines TRBV12-5 with TRBJ2-2; D may be TRBD1 (5 bases). V lost 3 bases to trimming and J lost 0 bases, with 8 bases between them. There are 15 residues in the CDR3. Looked up from germline, CDR1 is LGHNT and CDR2 is FRNRAP. The CDR3 reads CASGFDRANTGELFF. The CDR3 coding sequence is TGTGCTAGTGGTTTTGACAGAGCGAACACCGGGGAGCTGTTTTTT.

The V call is TRBV19, the J call TRBJ2-1; 10 nucleotides agree with TRBD2. Per the germline V gene, CDR1 is LNHDA and CDR2 is SQIVND (reference sequence). The junction had 0 bases not matched to a gene; V was cut back by 2 bases and J by 2 bases. The CDR3 length is 15 residues. The CDR3 reads CASSITSGAYNEQFF. The DNA of the CDR3 is TGTGCCAGTAGTATAACTAGCGGGGCCTACAATGAGCAGTTCTTC. Looking up the rest from reference TRBV19 and TRBJ2-1 gives the full variable domain: DGGITQSPKYLFRKEGQNVTLSCEQNLNHDAMYWYRQDPGQGLRLIYYSQIVNDFQKGDIAEGYSVSREKKESFPLTVTSAQKNPTAFYLCASSITSGAYNEQFFGPGTRLTVL.